What follows are 2 T cell receptor beta chains derived from one specimen sequenced in a study of cytomegalovirus exposure and HLA in healthy donors. 60 Vbeta and 13 Jbeta primers were used in PCR. Profiled with immunoSEQ multiplex PCR; TCRdb holds only in-frame clones, not every one. The sample lists 280,000 or so clones; 70% to 90% were seen once. Sequencing was carried out using PBMCs. The origin of the receptors is a woman aged 18-29 years in good health and CMV-seronegative.

The rearrangement uses TRBV6-5 and TRBJ2-4; possibly TRBD2 for D (5 bases). Germline CDR1 reads MNHEY; CDR2 reads SVGAGI. V was shortened by 6 bases and J by 0 bases, with 9 bases between the two germline ends. The CDR3 covers 14 residues. The DNA of the CDR3 is TGTGCCAGCAGACCCGGACTAGCCAAAAACATTCAGTACTTC. This gives the protein CASRPGLAKNIQYF.

Notes on this clone: This specimen includes other DNA sequences encoding the same CDR3. This rearrangement joins TRBV6-5 to TRBJ1-1; 9 bases align to TRBD1. CDR1 is MNHEY, CDR2 SVGAGI, per germline. The CDR3 has 15 amino acids. V shed 2 bases and J 4 bases; nucleotides not matched to a gene: 5. CDR3 sequence reads: CASSYGTGSGTEAFF. In nucleotides, the CDR3 is TGTGCCAGCAGTTACGGGACAGGGAGCGGCACTGAAGCTTTCTTT.